The 18 T cell receptor beta chains listed next were all sequenced from one sample in a study of immune cell composition in non-small cell lung cancer. Method: immunoSEQ multiplex PCR; TCRdb's copy keeps in-frame clones and lacks some. In the table there are several thousand clones, around 78% of which are singletons. Input material: lung tumor tissue. All receptors derive from a human donor with non-small cell lung cancer.

The chain has TRBV7-9 and TRBJ2-1; 8 bases fit TRBD2. Germline V CDR1 and CDR2: SEHNR, FQNEAQ (reference sequence). The V gene end was trimmed by 5 bases and the J gene end by 7 bases; junction bases not matched to a gene: 7. CDR3 length: 14 amino acids. The CDR3 coding sequence is TGTGCCAGCAGCCGTTCCGGGGGGGGGAATGAGCAGTTCTTC. Translating it yields CASSRSGGGNEQFF.

The CDR3 region has the DNA TGTGCCAGCAGTTCGACAGGGTTACTCTATGGCTACACCTTC. Protein: CASSSTGLLYGYTF. J is TRBJ1-2 and V is TRBV28; 7 positions agree with TRBD1. V was pared by 4 bases and J by 4 bases, with 6 bases of the junction left unmatched. This CDR3 has 14 amino acids. The V gene's germline CDR1 is MDHEN and CDR2 SYDVKM.

The chain is built from TRBV5-1 and TRBJ2-5; D might be TRBD1 (5 bases). CDR1 is SGHRS and CDR2 is YFSETQ in the germline V gene. The germline V and J ends were trimmed by 6 bases and 1 base, with 10 bases remaining between them. The CDR3 has 13 residues. This CDR3 is CASKRQIQETQYF. The CDR3 DNA follows: TGCGCCAGCAAGAGACAGATCCAAGAGACCCAGTACTTC.

The chain has TRBV7-9 and TRBJ2-6, with D tentatively TRBD1 (5 bases). The V end lost 5 bases, the J end lost 0 bases, and 11 bases lay between the germline ends. Germline CDR1 SEHNR, CDR2 FQNEAQ (reference sequence). CDR3 length: 16 residues. DNA for the CDR3: TGTGCCAGCAGCCCCCACAGGTTCTCTGGGGCCAACGTCCTGACTTTC. It yields the protein CASSPHRFSGANVLTF.

The chain links TRBV30 to TRBJ1-3; 8 bases fit TRBD1. CDR1 is GTSNPN, CDR2 SVGIG, per germline (reference sequence). The CDR3 is made up of 16 amino acids. V gave up 2 bases and J gave up 6 bases; unmatched junction bases: 12. CDR3 sequence (DNA): TGTGCCTGGAGTTCTTGGTCAGGGGGCTATGAAAACACCATATATTTT. As protein: CAWSSWSGGYENTIYF.

The chain is built from TRBV7-2 and TRBJ1-6; D unclear. The V gene's germline CDR1 is SGHTA and CDR2 FQGNSA. The V end was cut by 5 bases, the J end by 6 bases, with 17 bases between. The CDR3 spans 16 residues. CDR3 DNA: TGTGCCAGCAGCCTAACGGTTAGCACGACTAATTCACCCCTCCACTTT. Protein sequence: CASSLTVSTTNSPLHF.

The chain recombines TRBV5-1 with TRBJ1-1; D is unresolved. Trimming took 0 bases from V and 4 from J, leaving 10 bases between them. Germline V lookup: CDR1 SGHRS, CDR2 YFSETQ. The CDR3 is 14 residues long. This CDR3 reads CASSLAGGGTEAFF. CDR3 in DNA: TGCGCCAGCAGCTTGGCCGGTGGTGGCACTGAAGCTTTCTTT.

The chain joins TRBV19 to TRBJ2-5; 7 bases are shared with TRBD2. The CDR3 contains 13 residues. The J segment lost 6 bases and the V segment lost 2 bases, leaving 3 bases of the junction unmatched. The germline V gene encodes CDR1 LNHDA and CDR2 SQIVND (reference sequence). The CDR3 nucleotides read TGTGCCAGTAGTATACGGGGGGTTCAGACCCAGTACTTC. This sequence encodes CASSIRGVQTQYF. Combining the CDR3 with reference TRBV19 and TRBJ2-5 gives the whole variable domain DGGITQSPKYLFRKEGQNVTLSCEQNLNHDAMYWYRQDPGQGLRLIYYSQIVNDFQKGDIAEGYSVSREKKESFPLTVTSAQKNPTAFYLCASSIRGVQTQYFGPGTRLLVL.

The chain couples TRBV5-1 to TRBJ2-1; 7 bases agree with TRBD2. In germline, CDR1 is SGHRS, CDR2 YFSETQ. The CDR3 spans 15 residues. Trimming at V came to 2 bases and at J to 3 bases, leaving 5 bases not matched to a gene. The CDR3 DNA reads as TGCGCCAGCAGCTTAAGCGGGGATAACTACAATGAGCAGTTCTTC. It encodes CASSLSGDNYNEQFF.

This chain connects TRBV5-1 to TRBJ2-7; possibly TRBD1 for D (6 bases). Germline V gives CDR1 SGHRS, CDR2 YFSETQ. This CDR3 is 14 amino acids long. Trimming pared 0 bases from V and 5 bases from J, leaving 12 bases between. The CDR3 spells CASSLAVRQDEQYF. CDR3 DNA sequence: TGCGCCAGCAGCTTGGCCGTTCGACAGGACGAGCAGTACTTC.

The gene calls are TRBV13 and TRBJ2-1; weak D call: TRBD2 (7 bases). The germline CDR1 and CDR2 sequences are PRHDT and FYEKMQ (reference sequence). This CDR3 has 18 residues. Trimming removed 5 bases at V and 0 bases at J, with 20 bases between. As DNA, the CDR3 is TGTGCCAGCAGCCCGCGGGGGAGACAGGAGAGCTCCTACAATGAGCAGTTCTTC. Translation: CASSPRGRQESSYNEQFF.

CDR3 sequence reads: CASSLNGVQPQHF. The CDR3 DNA is TGTGCCAGCAGCCTCAACGGGGTCCAGCCCCAGCATTTT. This rearrangement joins TRBV7-9 to TRBJ1-5; D unresolved. This CDR3 comprises 13 residues. The V end lost 5 bases, the J end lost 7 bases, and 12 bases lay between the germline ends. Germline V CDR1 and CDR2: SEHNR, FQNEAQ (reference sequence).

The chain has TRBV5-1 and TRBJ1-1, with 8 bases lining up with TRBD1. J gave up 3 bases and V 5 bases, and 9 bases lay outside the gene matches. The length of the CDR3 is 15 residues. CDR1 and CDR2 from the germline V gene are SGHRS and YFSETQ. CDR3 nucleotide sequence: TGCGCCAGCAGTGGCAGGGGGCTGGAGGACACTGAAGCTTTCTTT. This sequence encodes CASSGRGLEDTEAFF.

This clone is labeled as large. Other DNA sequences in this sample translate to the same CDR3. The chain links TRBV27 to TRBJ1-1, with 7 bases that match TRBD1. Germline V lookup: CDR1 MNHEY, CDR2 SMNVEV (reference sequence). The V segment lost 3 bases and the J segment 0 bases; nucleotides outside the gene matches: 1. This CDR3 has 14 amino acids. The CDR3 bases are TGTGCCAGCAGTTTGACAGGGTTGAACACTGAAGCTTTCTTT. Amino acids: CASSLTGLNTEAFF.

The V call is TRBV7-9, the J call TRBJ2-3; the match to TRBD2 covers 11 bases. Looked up from germline, CDR1 is SEHNR and CDR2 is FQNEAQ (reference sequence). Germline trimming cut 2 bases from V and 2 bases from J; bases unmatched to any gene: 6. The CDR3 totals 17 residues. The CDR3 sequence is CASSLRTSGWVTDTQYF. As DNA, the CDR3 is TGTGCCAGCAGCTTAAGGACTAGCGGGTGGGTCACAGATACGCAGTATTTT.

The chain joins TRBV4-1 to TRBJ2-3; the D gene is possibly TRBD1 (6 bases). Germline V gene lookup returns CDR1 MGHRA and CDR2 YSYEKL. The CDR3 sequence is 14 residues long. With 0 bases removed from V and 5 bases from J, the gap between germline ends came to 9 bases. This chain's CDR3 is CASSQDFRGDTQYF. CDR3 in DNA: TGCGCCAGCAGCCAAGATTTCAGGGGAGATACGCAGTATTTT.

This clone was counted only a few times. This sequence joins TRBV30 and TRBJ1-5; D is ambiguous. Germline CDR1 reads GTSNPN; CDR2 reads SVGIG (reference sequence). The V and J ends lost 4 bases and 0 bases respectively, with 7 bases between them. The CDR3 runs 13 residues. As DNA, the CDR3 is TGTGCCTGGAAGGAGGGTAGCAATCAGCCCCAGCATTTT. It is translated as CAWKEGSNQPQHF.

V and J are TRBV6-5 and TRBJ1-2; D possibly corresponds to TRBD1 (5 bases). The length of the CDR3 is 14 residues. Trimming stripped 6 bases from V and 0 bases from J, with 11 bases between. Germline CDR1 MNHEY, CDR2 SVGAGI. Written as DNA, the CDR3 is TGTGCCAGCAGCCGGGGGGGGGCTAACTATGGCTACACCTTC. It translates to CASSRGGANYGYTF.